This is a list of T cell receptor beta chains from one sample in a study of OX40 agonist ivuxolimab in advanced cancers. Repertoires were generated with immunoSEQ multiplex PCR, while TCRdb's copy carries only in-frame clones and drops some. The sample lists 45,000 to 55,000 clones, 65% to 90% seen once, with approximately 5.8% in the top ten. Specimen: CD4+ or CD8+ T cells sorted from blood, collected in a trial of the OX40 agonist ivuxolimab. The receptors were gathered from an adult with an advanced solid tumor such as melanoma, head and neck, liver or kidney cancer. CDR3s include the opening cysteine and the closing phenylalanine or tryptophan. The D gene is left open where the match is weak. Expanded clones are given a class, and other clones once, few, many or no size at all.

V	size	J	D	DNA	CDR3
TRBV5-4	-	TRBJ2-7	-	TGTGCCAGCAGCTTTCAGGGATCCGAGCAGTACTTC	CASSFQGSEQYF
TRBV11-3	-	TRBJ2-3	TRBD2	TGTGCCAGCAGCTTAGTGGGAGGGAGCACAGATACGCAGTATTTT	CASSLVGGSTDTQYF
TRBV7-6	-	TRBJ1-4	-	TGTGCCAGCAGCTTAGCCAGGGGAGGGGATGAAAAACTGTTTTTT	CASSLARGGDEKLFF
TRBV4-2	-	TRBJ2-7	TRBD2	TGTGCCAGCAGCCAAGGACTAGCGGGAGCCTACGAGCAGTACTTC	CASSQGLAGAYEQYF
TRBV19	once	TRBJ2-2	TRBD1	TGTGCCAGTAGTATTCCCCCAGGGGGTATACAAGGCGGGGAGCTGTTTTTT	CASSIPPGGIQGGELFF
TRBV11-2	-	TRBJ2-7	-	TGTGCCAGCAGCTTAGGCGGGGAATCCTACGAGCAGTACTTC	CASSLGGESYEQYF
TRBV4-3	-	TRBJ2-7	-	TGCGCCAGCAGCCAAGACCAGGGGACGTACGAGCAGTACTTC	CASSQDQGTYEQYF
TRBV28	-	TRBJ2-2	-	TGTGCCAGCAGTTCCCACAGGACCTCGAACACCGGGGAGCTGTTTTTT	CASSSHRTSNTGELFF
TRBV6-5	-	TRBJ1-1	-	TGTGCCAGCAGTTACTCAGGGTTAGATGTCACTGAAGCTTTCTTT	CASSYSGLDVTEAFF
TRBV18	-	TRBJ1-1	TRBD1	TGTGCCAGCTCTACATCCGAGGGACAGGGTCGTTGGAACACTGAAGCTTTCTTT	CASSTSEGQGRWNTEAFF
TRBV6-6	-	TRBJ2-2	TRBD2	TGTGCCAGCAGGCCGGGACTAGCGATCGGGGAGCTGTTTTTT	CASRPGLAIGELFF
TRBV5-1	-	TRBJ1-1	-	TGCGCCAGCAGCTTCCGGGGGGGAGCCACTGAAGCTTTCTTT	CASSFRGGATEAFF
TRBV28	-	TRBJ1-5	-	TGTGCCAGCAGTTTTGCGGGCCCGAATCAGCCCCAGCATTTT	CASSFAGPNQPQHF
TRBV5-6	-	TRBJ2-7	-	TGTGCCAGCAGCTTGTCAAGTAACACCTACGAGCAGTACTTC	CASSLSSNTYEQYF
TRBV9	-	TRBJ1-1	-	TGTGCCAGCAGCGTAGAAGTCAGAATGAACACTGAAGCTTTCTTT	CASSVEVRMNTEAFF
TRBV2	-	TRBJ2-7	-	TGTGCCAGCAGTGACCTGACAGAGGGACTCTACGAGCAGTACTTC	CASSDLTEGLYEQYF
TRBV27	-	TRBJ1-2	TRBD1	TGTGCCAGCAGTTTGACAGGGTCCCCTTATGGCTACACCTTC	CASSLTGSPYGYTF
TRBV6-5	-	TRBJ2-4	-	TGTGCCAGCATGGTCCATTCCCGGGAAGACATTCAGTACTTC	CASMVHSREDIQYF
TRBV5-1	few	TRBJ2-2	TRBD1	TGCGCCAGCAGCTTGGCAGGACAGGGGGTTGTCGGGGAGCTGTTTTTT	CASSLAGQGVVGELFF
TRBV11-2	-	TRBJ1-1	-	TGTGCCAGCAGACTTGACACTCCTGAAGCTTTCTTT	CASRLDTPEAFF
TRBV5-1	-	TRBJ2-7	-	TGCGCCAGCAGCTTGGCCCGTACAGGGATTATGGACTACGAGCAGTACTTC	CASSLARTGIMDYEQYF
TRBV28	-	TRBJ2-5	-	TGTGCCAGCAGAGGAGCCCGGGAAGAGACCCAGTACTTC	CASRGAREETQYF
TRBV10-2	-	TRBJ2-5	-	TGCGCCAGCAGCGGGGGACAGCAAGAGACCCAGTACTTC	CASSGGQQETQYF
TRBV7-6	once	TRBJ2-1	TRBD2	TGTGCCAGCAGCTCGGGACTAGCGGGAGACAATGAGCAGTTCTTC	CASSSGLAGDNEQFF
TRBV18	-	TRBJ1-3	-	TGTGCCAGCTCACCGGGACGCACCTCTGGAAACACCATATATTTT	CASSPGRTSGNTIYF
TRBV7-2	once	TRBJ2-1	-	TGTGCCAGCAGCTTAGGGACAAATGAGCAGTTCTTC	CASSLGTNEQFF
TRBV7-2	-	TRBJ1-1	-	TGTGCCAGCAGCCCCCGACCGTTGAGTACTGAAGCTTTCTTT	CASSPRPLSTEAFF
TRBV19	-	TRBJ1-2	TRBD1	TGTGCCAGTGCGTGGGACAGGGAAGGGTTAGACTATGGCTACACCTTC	CASAWDREGLDYGYTF
TRBV7-9	-	TRBJ2-5	TRBD1	TGTGCCAGCAGCTTTGGACAGGGCTTTCTCGAGACCCAGTACTTC	CASSFGQGFLETQYF